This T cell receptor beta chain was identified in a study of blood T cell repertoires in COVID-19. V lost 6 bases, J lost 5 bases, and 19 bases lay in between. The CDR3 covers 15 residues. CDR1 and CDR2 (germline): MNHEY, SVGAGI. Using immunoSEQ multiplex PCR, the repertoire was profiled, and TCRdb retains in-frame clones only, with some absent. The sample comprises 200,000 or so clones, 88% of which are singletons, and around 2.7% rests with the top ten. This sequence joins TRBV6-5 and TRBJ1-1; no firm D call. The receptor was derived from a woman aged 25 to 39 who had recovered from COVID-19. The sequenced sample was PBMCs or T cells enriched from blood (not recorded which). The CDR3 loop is CASRNQAASSTEAFF. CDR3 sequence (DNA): TGTGCCAGCAGGAATCAGGCCGCCTCGAGTACTGAAGCTTTCTTT.